These T cell receptor beta chains were read from a single sample in a study of chemoradiotherapy in HPV16-positive cancers. Data came from immunoSEQ multiplex PCR; TCRdb stores just in-frame clones and leaves some out. The data show about 16,000 clones, about 73% seen once. The sample here was tumor tissue, taken from a patient who underwent chemoradiotherapy. Every receptor here comes from a human donor with HPV-associated anogenital cancer. Each CDR3 is given with its conserved first and last residue. The D gene is left open where the match is weak. Where a row states a size, it is once, few, many or the class of an expanded clone; other rows omit it.

abundance,j_gene,v_gene,d_gene,CDR3aa,CDR3nt
-,TRBJ1-2,TRBV2,-,CASSQMGTNYGYTF,TGTGCCAGCAGCCAGATGGGGACTAACTATGGCTACACCTTC
-,TRBJ2-7,TRBV5-6,TRBD1,CASSMGAGGGEQYF,TGTGCCAGCAGCATGGGGGCAGGGGGCGGCGAGCAGTACTTC
-,TRBJ1-2,TRBV29-1,TRBD1,CSVYVQGGYTF,TGCAGCGTTTATGTACAGGGGGGCTACACCTTC
once,TRBJ1-3,TRBV11-3,-,CASSLYGGSGNTIYF,TGTGCCAGCAGCTTATATGGGGGATCCGGAAACACCATATATTTT
-,TRBJ2-1,TRBV11-2,-,CASSDLDGYNEQFF,TGTGCCAGCAGCGACCTGGACGGATACAATGAGCAGTTCTTC
-,TRBJ2-3,TRBV9,TRBD1,CASSVALDRGSTDTQYF,TGTGCCAGCAGCGTAGCCCTCGACAGGGGTTCCACAGATACGCAGTATTTT
-,TRBJ2-7,TRBV7-7,-,CASSLGRSSYEQYF,TGTGCTAGCAGCTTAGGGCGCAGCTCCTACGAGCAGTACTTC
few,TRBJ1-1,TRBV18,-,CASSRDSFEAFF,TGTGCCAGCTCACGTGACAGCTTTGAAGCTTTCTTT
medium-sized,TRBJ2-2,TRBV10-2,TRBD2,CASSVGSGDTGELFF,TGCGCCAGCAGTGTGGGTAGCGGGGACACCGGGGAGCTGTTTTTT
few,TRBJ2-3,TRBV9,-,CASSVAGEGDTQYF,TGTGCCAGCAGCGTAGCGGGAGAAGGTGATACGCAGTATTTT
-,TRBJ2-5,TRBV6-6,-,CASSWGLRETQYF,TGTGCCAGCAGTTGGGGACTGAGGGAGACCCAGTACTTC
few,TRBJ1-2,TRBV5-1,-,CASSLGPNYGYTF,TGCGCCAGCAGCTTGGGACCTAACTATGGCTACACCTTC
few,TRBJ2-3,TRBV7-3,TRBD1,CASSFDRDTDTQYF,TGTGCCAGCAGCTTCGACAGGGACACAGATACGCAGTATTTT
-,TRBJ1-1,TRBV6-5,TRBD1,CASRDREKAEAFF,TGTGCCAGCAGGGACAGGGAAAAGGCTGAAGCTTTCTTT
-,TRBJ2-3,TRBV19,-,CASSTSPTDTQYF,TGTGCCAGTAGTACTAGCCCCACAGATACGCAGTATTTT
-,TRBJ2-1,TRBV19,-,CASSELPGLKDEQFF,TGTGCCAGTAGTGAACTGCCGGGACTGAAGGATGAGCAGTTCTTC